The 20 T cell receptor beta chains in this list originate from one sample, sequenced in a study of cytomegalovirus exposure and HLA in healthy donors. The study ran its PCR with 60 Vbeta and 13 Jbeta primers. Here immunoSEQ multiplex PCR was the method, and the copy in TCRdb shows in-frame clones only, minus some. Among roughly 18,000 clones listed, about 74% were seen once. Specimen: PBMCs. The receptors derive from a man aged 18 to 35 in good health and CMV-seronegative.

The chain has TRBV28 and TRBJ1-1; TRBD1 matches at 7 bases. The CDR3 contains 14 residues. Germline lookup yields CDR1 MDHEN and CDR2 SYDVKM. V was clipped by 6 bases and J by 1 base; unmatched bases: 5. CDR3 sequence: CASRRTGANTEAFF. In DNA, the CDR3 is TGTGCCAGCAGGAGAACAGGGGCGAACACTGAAGCTTTCTTT.

The chain carries TRBV6-5 and TRBJ1-1; D unresolved. The CDR3 is 14 amino acids. In germline, CDR1 is MNHEY, CDR2 SVGAGI. V dropped 2 bases and J dropped 0 bases, with 7 bases sitting between them. CDR3 in amino acids: CASSYRVMNTEAFF. The CDR3 DNA sequence: TGTGCCAGCAGTTACCGCGTTATGAACACTGAAGCTTTCTTT.

The chain joins TRBV30 to TRBJ2-5, with 7 bases aligning to TRBD1. The CDR3 covers 13 residues. After removal of 7 bases from V and 5 bases from J, the junction contained 10 bases not matched to a gene. Germline V lookup: CDR1 GTSNPN, CDR2 SVGIG (reference sequence). The CDR3 spells CALGQRMRETQYF. In DNA form, the CDR3 reads TGTGCCTTGGGACAGCGGATGAGGGAGACCCAGTACTTC.

Points on this clone: An end of the junction does not agree with germline; a read error may underlie this. The chain joins TRBV6-5 to TRBJ1-1; 9 bases line up with TRBD1. CDR1 and CDR2 (germline): MNHEY, SVGAGI. The CDR3 is 12 amino acids. CDR3 sequence reads: CASSYLGQGREW. The CDR3 nucleotides are TGTGCCAGCAGTTACTTGGGACAGGGTCGGGAATGG.

This clone is medium-sized within its sample. The chain couples TRBV4-1 to TRBJ2-7; D might be TRBD2 (6 bases). This CDR3 has 13 amino acids. Trimming stripped 5 bases from V and 5 bases from J, with 13 bases between. Per germline, CDR1 MGHRA and CDR2 YSYEKL. The CDR3 bases are TGCGCCAGCAGCTTCCCGGGGGACCACGAGCAGTACTTC. It codes for CASSFPGDHEQYF.

The V call is TRBV27, the J call TRBJ2-7; weak D call: TRBD1 (5 bases). This CDR3 is built from 14 residues. Germline V CDR1 and CDR2: MNHEY, SMNVEV (reference sequence). The V end was cut by 11 bases, the J end by 5 bases, with 22 bases between. CDR3 region: CAARRAQGWDEQYF. In nucleotides, the CDR3 is TGTGCCGCCAGGAGAGCGCAGGGATGGGACGAGCAGTACTTC.

This chain uses TRBV2 with TRBJ1-2; tentatively, D is TRBD1 (6 bases). Germline CDR1 reads SNHLY; CDR2 reads FYNNEI. The CDR3 has 10 residues. V was cut by 9 bases and J by 8 bases, with 10 bases left in between. Here the CDR3 reads CASHREGYTF. The CDR3 DNA reads as TGTGCCAGTCACAGGGAGGGCTACACCTTC.

This clone was seen more than once but under ten times. This chain uses TRBV6-5 with TRBJ1-1; TRBD1 is a possible D gene (6 bases). This CDR3 region has 14 residues. Trimming shortened V by 6 bases and J by 5 bases, and 16 bases separated the two germline ends. CDR1 and CDR2 from the germline V gene are MNHEY and SVGAGI. CDR3 loop: CASSLQGYPTEAFF. The DNA for the CDR3 is TGTGCCAGCAGCTTACAGGGTTATCCAACTGAAGCTTTCTTT.

This clone appeared once. The J gene is TRBJ2-5, the V gene TRBV2; no clear D gene. The germline V and J ends were trimmed by 6 bases and 1 base, with 3 bases remaining between them. CDR1 and CDR2 from the germline V gene are SNHLY and FYNNEI. The CDR3 totals 11 residues. The CDR3 region has the DNA TGTGCCAGCAGCCGCCAAGAGACCCAGTACTTC. It codes for CASSRQETQYF.

The chain has TRBV6-5 and TRBJ1-3; maybe TRBD1 (6 bases). The CDR3 consists of 13 residues. CDR1 and CDR2 (germline): MNHEY, SVGAGI. With 6 bases removed from V and 2 bases from J, the gap between germline ends came to 8 bases. CDR3 in amino acids: CASRQGTGNTIYF. DNA of the CDR3: TGTGCCAGCAGACAGGGAACTGGAAACACCATATATTTT.

The chain uses TRBV30 and TRBJ1-2; TRBD1 aligns across 9 bases. V lost 3 bases to trimming and J lost 2 bases; unmatched junction nucleotides: 4. Germline V gene lookup returns CDR1 GTSNPN and CDR2 SVGIG (reference sequence). The CDR3 totals 14 residues. CDR3 coding DNA: TGTGCCTGGAGCCGGACAGGGGTCAACTATGGCTACACCTTC. This encodes CAWSRTGVNYGYTF.

In its sample, this clone was seen once. The chain links TRBV5-6 to TRBJ2-7; D is possibly TRBD1 (6 bases). Germline CDR1 and CDR2: SGHDT and YYEEEE. Trimming took off 3 bases at V and 4 bases at J, with 8 bases between the two ends. This CDR3 has 12 amino acids. CDR3 coding DNA: TGTGCCAGCAGCTCTACAGGGTACGAGCAGTACTTC. It translates to CASSSTGYEQYF.

This CDR3 is CAWSPGQGGYGYTF. The DNA of the CDR3 is TGTGCCTGGAGCCCGGGACAGGGGGGCTATGGCTACACCTTC. J is TRBJ1-2 and V is TRBV30, with 11 bases matching TRBD1. The germline CDR1 and CDR2 sequences are GTSNPN and SVGIG (reference sequence). This CDR3 has 14 amino acids. Losses at the gene ends were 3 bases for V and 4 bases for J; bases not matched to a gene: 4. Together with reference TRBV30 and TRBJ1-2, the CDR3 gives the full variable domain: SQTIHQWPATLVQPVGSPLSLECTVEGTSNPNLYWYRQAAGRGLQLLFYSVGIGQISSEVPQNLSASRPQDRQFILSSKKLLLSDSGFYLCAWSPGQGGYGYTFGSGTRLTVV.

The V call is TRBV6-1, the J call TRBJ1-2; D is ambiguous. Germline V lookup: CDR1 MNHNS, CDR2 SASEGT. The CDR3 sequence is 13 residues long. V was trimmed by 3 bases and J by 4 bases, leaving 9 bases between them. In nucleotides, the CDR3 is TGTGCCAGCAGTGAGGAGTCGGTCTATGGCTACACCTTC. Protein sequence: CASSEESVYGYTF.

This chain joins TRBV29-1 and TRBJ2-1; D might be TRBD2 (6 bases). Germline CDR1 SQVTM, CDR2 ANQGSEA. The CDR3 length is 13 residues. V was trimmed by 6 bases and J by 13 bases, leaving 22 bases between them. The CDR3 nucleotides are TGCAGCGTCCCTGCGGTCCCGGGGGAGTCTCAGTTCTTC. It encodes CSVPAVPGESQFF.

This clone was counted only a few times. The chain joins TRBV27 to TRBJ2-6; 8 bases align to TRBD1. CDR1 is MNHEY and CDR2 is SMNVEV in the germline V gene (reference sequence). The CDR3 has 15 amino acids. The J segment lost 2 bases and the V segment lost 3 bases, leaving 0 bases of the junction unmatched. The CDR3 here is CASSFRGPGANVLTF. In DNA form, the CDR3 reads TGTGCCAGCAGTTTCAGGGGGCCTGGGGCCAACGTCCTGACTTTC. Using reference TRBV27 and TRBJ2-6 for the parts outside the CDR3, the full variable domain is EAQVTQNPRYLITVTGKKLTVTCSQNMNHEYMSWYRQDPGLGLRQIYYSMNVEVTDKGDVPEGYKVSRKEKRNFPLILESPSPNQTSLYFCASSFRGPGANVLTFGAGSRLTVL.

Details on this clone: One junction end does not reproduce the germline sequence, and a read error may be involved. This chain connects TRBV5-6 to TRBJ1-2; no firm D call. Germline assignment: CDR1 SGHDT and CDR2 YYEEEE. This CDR3 comprises 13 residues. The CDR3 is CAGSLTSTYGYTF. The CDR3, as DNA: TGTGCCGGCAGTCTAACCTCTACCTATGGCTACACCTTC.

The J gene is TRBJ2-4, the V gene TRBV6-1; tentative D call: TRBD2 (6 bases). CDR3 length: 15 residues. V lost 0 bases to trimming and J lost 7 bases, with 13 bases between them. Germline CDR1 is MNHNS and CDR2 is SASEGT. The chain's CDR3 is CASSEAIASANIQYF. Written as DNA, the CDR3 is TGTGCCAGCAGTGAAGCGATCGCTAGCGCGAACATTCAGTACTTC.

This clone was seen only a few times. The rearrangement uses TRBV29-1 and TRBJ1-4; TRBD1 agrees at 9 bases. The length of the CDR3 is 15 residues. CDR1 and CDR2 (germline): SQVTM, ANQGSEA. V shed 5 bases and J 10 bases; nucleotides not matched to a gene: 14. CDR3 loop: CSVLYGGQGVGKLFF. CDR3 coding DNA: TGCAGCGTTTTATATGGGGGACAGGGAGTTGGAAAACTGTTTTTT.

The rearrangement joins TRBV30 to TRBJ1-1, with D possibly being TRBD1 (5 bases). This CDR3 has 11 residues. The germline V and J ends were trimmed by 6 bases and 5 bases, with 10 bases remaining between them. Germline CDR1 reads GTSNPN; CDR2 reads SVGIG (reference sequence). The CDR3 bases are TGTGCCTGCCTCAAGGGGACTGAAGCTTTCTTT. Amino acid sequence: CACLKGTEAFF.